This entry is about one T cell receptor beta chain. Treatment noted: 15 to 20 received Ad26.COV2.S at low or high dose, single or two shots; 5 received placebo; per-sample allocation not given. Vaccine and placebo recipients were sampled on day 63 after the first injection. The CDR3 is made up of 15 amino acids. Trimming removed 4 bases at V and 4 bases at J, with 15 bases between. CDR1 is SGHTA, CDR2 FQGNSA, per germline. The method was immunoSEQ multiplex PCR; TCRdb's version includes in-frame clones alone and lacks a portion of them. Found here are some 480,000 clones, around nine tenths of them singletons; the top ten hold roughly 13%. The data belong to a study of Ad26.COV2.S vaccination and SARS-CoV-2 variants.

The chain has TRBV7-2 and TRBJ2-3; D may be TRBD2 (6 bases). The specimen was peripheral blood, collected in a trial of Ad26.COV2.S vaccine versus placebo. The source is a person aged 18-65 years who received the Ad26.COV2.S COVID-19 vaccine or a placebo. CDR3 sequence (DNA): TGTGCCAGCAGCTCCCTCGGGTTAGCGGCAGATACGCAGTATTTT. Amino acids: CASSSLGLAADTQYF.